This T cell receptor beta chain is from a study of T cell changes during pregnancy in multiple sclerosis. CDR1 is SEHNR and CDR2 is FQNEAQ in the germline V gene (reference sequence). With V trimmed by 9 bases and J by 1 base, 5 bases remained unmatched. The length of the CDR3 is 13 residues. Profiled with immunoSEQ multiplex PCR; TCRdb holds only in-frame clones, not every one. This table holds more than 25,000 clones, about 90% found once. The clonotype comes from a female donor in good health, enrolled as a control in a pregnancy study. This chain connects TRBV7-9 to TRBJ2-7; 8 bases are a match to TRBD2. The material was peripheral blood, obtained in the first trimester of pregnancy. For the CDR3, the DNA is TGTGCCAGTACCGGGACTAGGTCCTACGAGCAGTACTTC. Translating it yields CASTGTRSYEQYF.